This TCR beta chain was captured by sequencing in a study of cytomegalovirus exposure and HLA in healthy donors. PCR used 60 Vbeta primers and 13 Jbeta primers. The assay was immunoSEQ multiplex PCR, and TCRdb's table has in-frame clones only and misses some. The sample holds over 150,000 clones, less than 80% seen once. These donors, healthy bone marrow donors, were studied. The specimen sequenced was PBMCs. This receptor was taken from a man aged 40-55 years in good health and CMV-seronegative.

This CDR3 reads CASGGLAGFETQYF. Here the CDR3 DNA reads TGTGCCAGCGGAGGACTAGCGGGATTTGAGACCCAGTACTTC. The V and J genes are TRBV7-6 and TRBJ2-5; the match to TRBD2 covers 12 bases. Germline CDR1 SGHVS, CDR2 FNYEAQ. With 8 bases clipped from V and 5 bases from J, the junction kept 6 bases outside the gene matches. This CDR3 has 14 residues.